Below, one T cell receptor (beta chain) is given with its context. Authors' analysis steps: Nucleated cell number was recorded as an estimate derived from reference gene primer amplification. TCRdb keeps only in-frame clones here, not all; method: immunoSEQ multiplex PCR. That table is the source of V, J and clone size, and D and trimming were worked out from the DNA. The table has more than 130,000 clones, about 84% seen once. The data stem from a study of blood T cell repertoires in COVID-19. Study-wide context: T cells, B-cell-depleted T cells, or PBMCs provided the cDNA or gDNA that served as material.

The TCR was taken from a human donor in a cohort sampled during active COVID-19. Material for sequencing was peripheral blood.

The CDR3 is CASSIDEGRRNTEAFF. CDR3 DNA sequence: TGTGCCAGTAGTATAGATGAGGGGAGGAGGAACACTGAAGCTTTCTTT. The chain is built from TRBV19 and TRBJ1-1, with a possible D match to TRBD1 (5 bases). V dropped 0 bases and J dropped 1 base, with 12 bases sitting between them. The CDR3 contains 16 residues. The germline gives CDR1 LNHDA, CDR2 SQIVND (reference sequence).